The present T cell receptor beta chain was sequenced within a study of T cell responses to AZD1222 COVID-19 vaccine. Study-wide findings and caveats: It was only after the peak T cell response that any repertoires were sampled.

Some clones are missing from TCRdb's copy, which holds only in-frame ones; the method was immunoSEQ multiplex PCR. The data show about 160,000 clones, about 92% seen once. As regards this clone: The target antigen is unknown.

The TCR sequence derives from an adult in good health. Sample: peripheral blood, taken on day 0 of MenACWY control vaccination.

The CDR3 loop reads CALEGLASRTQYF. CDR3 in DNA: TGTGCCCTTGAGGGACTAGCTTCTCGGACCCAGTACTTC. The chain recombines TRBV30 with TRBJ2-5; 9 nucleotides agree with TRBD2. The J segment lost 7 bases and the V segment lost 8 bases, leaving 11 bases of the junction unmatched. CDR3 length: 13 residues. Looked up from germline, CDR1 is GTSNPN and CDR2 is SVGIG (reference sequence).